This TCR beta chain was sequenced for a study of shared clonotypes between healthy human individuals. General observations from the study: Roughly 5.3% of naive CD4 clonotypes were common to four donors. The generation probabilities recorded for non-shared clonotypes fell below those of clonotypes shared by all four donors.

The study enrolled healthy HIV-negative adults without recent acute infections or vaccinations as donors. As concerns this clone: No antigen is known for it.

Deep was the level used in running the assay. Assay used: immunoSEQ multiplex PCR; TCRdb lists only in-frame clones, some missing. The repertoire has 550,000 to 700,000 clones, about 80% of them found once; the top ten carry around 2%. The CDR3 runs to 16 residues. Germline V gene lookup returns CDR1 KGHSH and CDR2 LQKENI. V was pared by 0 bases and J by 8 bases, with 19 bases between. The genes are TRBV18 and TRBJ1-2; D not resolved. The TCR originated in a woman aged 30 to 39 in good health. Sequencing input: memory CD4+ T cells sorted from blood. Subset in this sample: CD45RA-negative fraction. The CDR3 reads CASSPPKFRLYDGYTF. The CDR3 DNA is TGTGCCAGCTCACCACCGAAATTCCGCCTCTATGACGGCTACACCTTC.